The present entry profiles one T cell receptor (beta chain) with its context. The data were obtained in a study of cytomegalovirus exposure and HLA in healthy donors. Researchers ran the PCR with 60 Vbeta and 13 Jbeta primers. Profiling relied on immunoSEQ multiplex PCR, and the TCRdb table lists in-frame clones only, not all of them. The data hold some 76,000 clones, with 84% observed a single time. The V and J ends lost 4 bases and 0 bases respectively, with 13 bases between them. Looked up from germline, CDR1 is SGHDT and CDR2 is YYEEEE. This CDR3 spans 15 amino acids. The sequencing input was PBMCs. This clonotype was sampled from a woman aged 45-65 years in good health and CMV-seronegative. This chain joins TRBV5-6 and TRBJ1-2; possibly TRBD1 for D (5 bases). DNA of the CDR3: TGTGCCAGCAGCCTAACGACAGCTACTAACTATGGCTACACCTTC. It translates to CASSLTTATNYGYTF.